Each of the 27 T cell receptor beta chains below was sequenced from the same sample in a study of blood T cell repertoires in COVID-19. Measured with immunoSEQ multiplex PCR; TCRdb has only the in-frame clones, and not every one. Altogether fewer than 110,000 clones are present, 80% to 90% being singletons, with the ten largest covering around a tenth. Specimen: peripheral blood. The origin of the receptors is a woman younger than 45 with acute or convalescent COVID-19.

V and J are TRBV18 and TRBJ2-3; 9 bases line up with TRBD2. Germline loops: CDR1 KGHSH, CDR2 LQKENI. The CDR3 consists of 16 residues. V lost 2 bases and J lost 0; bases outside the gene matches: 3. The CDR3 region has the DNA TGTGCCAGCTCACCATGGCTAGCGGGAAGCACAGATACGCAGTATTTT. Amino acid sequence: CASSPWLAGSTDTQYF.

The CDR3 DNA sequence: TGTGCCAGCAGTGAAAGAGGGTTAAACGAGCAGTACTTC. This codes for CASSERGLNEQYF. The chain couples TRBV6-1 to TRBJ2-7; a weak D match, TRBD2 (5 bases). The germline V and J ends were trimmed by 2 bases and 5 bases, with 10 bases remaining between them. The CDR3 extends over 13 amino acids. Germline V gives CDR1 MNHNS, CDR2 SASEGT.

This clone showed up just once. V gene TRBV5-6 combines with J gene TRBJ1-1, with TRBD1 as a possible D gene (6 bases). CDR1 is SGHDT, CDR2 YYEEEE, per germline. The V end lost 3 bases, the J end lost 7 bases, and 22 bases lay between the germline ends. The length of the CDR3 is 16 residues. The CDR3 is CASSSGGWGPYNEAFF. Written as DNA, the CDR3 is TGTGCCAGCAGCTCTGGAGGTTGGGGGCCTTATAATGAAGCTTTCTTT.

The genes are TRBV15 and TRBJ2-3; unclear D gene. From germline, CDR1 is LNHNV and CDR2 YYDKDF (reference sequence). Trimming removed 0 bases at V and 1 base at J, with 17 bases between. This CDR3 is 18 amino acids long. Here the CDR3 reads CATSRERPTETRTDTQYF. The CDR3, as DNA: TGTGCCACCAGCAGAGAACGTCCGACGGAGACCCGCACAGATACGCAGTATTTT.

This sequence joins TRBV4-1 and TRBJ2-3; D gene unclear. The CDR3 covers 10 residues. V lost 8 bases and J lost 4, with 4 bases in between. CDR1 MGHRA and CDR2 YSYEKL come from the germline V gene. The CDR3 bases are TGCGCCAGCGCAGCAGATACGCAGTATTTT. Its translation is CASAADTQYF.

The chain links TRBV28 to TRBJ1-1; 8 bases are shared with TRBD1. V lost 4 bases to trimming and J lost 7 bases; unmatched junction nucleotides: 14. CDR3 length: 16 amino acids. In germline, CDR1 is MDHEN, CDR2 SYDVKM. The CDR3 DNA reads TGTGCCAGCAGTTCCGGGCAGGGGGCGGGAGAAGTTGAAGCTTTCTTT. Translated, it gives CASSSGQGAGEVEAFF.

This chain links TRBV2 with TRBJ2-2; 10 nucleotides line up with TRBD2. V lost 6 bases, J lost 7 bases, and 5 bases stayed unmatched. The CDR3 totals 14 residues. Germline lookup yields CDR1 SNHLY and CDR2 FYNNEI. Written as DNA, the CDR3 is TGTGCCAGCAGCGTTAGCGGGGGGATCGGGGAGCTGTTTTTT. It codes for CASSVSGGIGELFF.

The rearrangement uses TRBV21-1 and TRBJ1-5; TRBD1 is taken as the D call from the table, unchecked against the DNA. TRBV21-1 counts as a pseudogene. The CDR3 is made up of 19 amino acids. The CDR3 bases are TGTGCCAGCAGCCACAGGCCGATTTTTGCGGTCGACATTAATCAGCCCCAGCATTTT. Translated: CASSHRPIFAVDINQPQHF.

The chain employs TRBV28 and TRBJ1-2; 7 nucleotides align to TRBD1. The CDR3 totals 13 residues. V shed 6 bases and J 2 bases; nucleotides not matched to a gene: 3. Germline-derived CDR1 and CDR2 are MDHEN and SYDVKM. DNA of the CDR3: TGTGCCAGCAGAGAGACAGGGAACTATGGCTACACCTTC. It is translated as CASRETGNYGYTF.

V and J are TRBV19 and TRBJ1-6; D is ambiguous. The CDR3 length is 15 residues. The ends were cut back, 3 bases at V and 0 bases at J, with 6 bases in the middle. CDR1 LNHDA and CDR2 SQIVND come from the germline V gene (reference sequence). CDR3 residues: CASSIGGSYNSPLHF. The DNA of the CDR3 is TGTGCCAGTAGTATTGGCGGCTCCTATAATTCACCCCTCCACTTT.

This clone was seen a handful of times. This sequence joins TRBV29-1 and TRBJ2-7; 8 nucleotides agree with TRBD1. Germline loops: CDR1 SQVTM, CDR2 ANQGSEA. Losses at the gene ends were 2 bases for V and 0 bases for J; bases not matched to a gene: 6. The CDR3 loop spans 15 amino acids. This chain's CDR3 is CSVELSGQASYEQYF. Written as DNA, the CDR3 is TGCAGCGTTGAATTGTCGGGACAGGCCTCCTACGAGCAGTACTTC.

The rearrangement joins TRBV6-5 to TRBJ1-2; 9 bases line up with TRBD1. From germline, CDR1 is MNHEY and CDR2 SVGAGI. The CDR3 covers 14 residues. V was pared by 5 bases and J by 1 base, with 2 bases of the junction left unmatched. CDR3 residues: CASSRTGDNYGYTF. The CDR3 region has the DNA TGTGCCAGCAGTCGGACAGGGGATAACTATGGCTACACCTTC.

The chain has TRBV18 and TRBJ1-1, with TRBD1 matching 11 bases. CDR1 KGHSH and CDR2 LQKENI come from the germline V gene. The CDR3 length is 14 residues. The ends lost 9 bases at V and 4 bases at J; junction bases unmatched: 7. The CDR3 DNA sequence: TGTGCCAGTTCGGACAGGGGGCAGAGCACTGAAGCTTTCTTT. It codes for CASSDRGQSTEAFF.

V usage is TRBV27 and J usage is TRBJ2-3; 8 nucleotides align to TRBD2. The CDR3 is 16 residues long. The V gene end was trimmed by 4 bases and the J gene end by 2 bases; junction bases not matched to a gene: 8. Per germline, CDR1 MNHEY and CDR2 SMNVEV (reference sequence). This CDR3 reads CASSSSGGFYTDTQYF. The CDR3 region has the DNA TGTGCCAGCAGTTCCAGCGGGGGTTTCTACACAGATACGCAGTATTTT.

The V call is TRBV13, the J call TRBJ1-6; unclear D gene. The V and J ends lost 9 bases and 0 bases respectively, with 6 bases between them. The CDR3 totals 13 residues. Germline V gives CDR1 PRHDT, CDR2 FYEKMQ (reference sequence). CDR3 nucleotides: TGTGCCAGTGGAGACTCCTATAATTCACCCCTCCACTTT. Protein product: CASGDSYNSPLHF.

This clone has more than one count but fewer than ten. CDR3: CASKGEGDQPQHF. CDR3 coding DNA: TGTGCCAGTAAGGGTGAGGGGGACCAGCCCCAGCATTTT. The rearrangement joins TRBV19 to TRBJ1-5, with a weak D call TRBD1 (6 bases). This CDR3 contains 13 residues. Germline CDR1 and CDR2: LNHDA and SQIVND (reference sequence). Trimming left V 7 bases short and J 7 bases short, with 14 bases between.

This chain joins TRBV28 and TRBJ2-3; D remains ambiguous. This CDR3 has 14 amino acids. V shed 6 bases and J shed 1 base, with 11 bases lying between them. Germline CDR1 reads MDHEN; CDR2 reads SYDVKM. CDR3 nucleotides: TGTGCCAGCAGCTTTCTGTCCGGCACAGATACGCAGTATTTT. This sequence encodes CASSFLSGTDTQYF.

The chain combines TRBV2 with TRBJ1-5, with TRBD1 matching 9 bases. CDR3 size: 16 residues. Germline lookup yields CDR1 SNHLY and CDR2 FYNNEI. J was trimmed by 3 bases and V by 1 base; bases with no gene match: 4. Here the CDR3 DNA reads TGTGCCAGCAGTGAAGTGGGGACAGGGTACAATCAGCCCCAGCATTTT. This translates into CASSEVGTGYNQPQHF.

The genes are TRBV10-3 and TRBJ1-2; D remains ambiguous. The CDR3 loop spans 8 amino acids. Germline V gives CDR1 ENHRY, CDR2 SYGVKD. The CDR3 sequence: CNGSGYTF. The CDR3 nucleotides are TGTAACGGGAGTGGCTACACCTTC.

The J gene is TRBJ2-1, the V gene TRBV15, with D maybe TRBD1 (6 bases). This CDR3 is 18 amino acids long. Germline V lookup: CDR1 LNHNV, CDR2 YYDKDF (reference sequence). V shed 5 bases and J shed 0 bases, with 20 bases lying between them. The CDR3: CATSSVGRGPFSYNEQFF. The CDR3 DNA is TGTGCCACCAGCTCCGTGGGCAGGGGACCATTCTCCTACAATGAGCAGTTCTTC.

The chain's CDR3 is CASSTPSGTGEYYGYTF. For the CDR3, the DNA is TGTGCCAGTAGTACTCCTTCAGGGACAGGAGAATACTATGGCTACACCTTC. The chain has TRBV19 and TRBJ1-2; 8 nucleotides align to TRBD1. Germline-derived CDR1 and CDR2 are LNHDA and SQIVND (reference sequence). V dropped 4 bases and J dropped 3; count of bases not matched to a gene: 13. The CDR3 extends over 17 amino acids.

V usage is TRBV18 and J usage is TRBJ2-3; 7 nucleotides line up with TRBD2. V was clipped by 2 bases and J by 10 bases; unmatched bases: 9. This CDR3 is built from 14 residues. The germline gives CDR1 KGHSH, CDR2 LQKENI. CDR3 sequence (DNA): TGTGCCAGCTCACCAGACACATTTGGGAGGGCGCAGTATTTT. Translation: CASSPDTFGRAQYF.

The chain couples TRBV29-1 to TRBJ1-2; D possibly corresponds to TRBD1 (5 bases). The CDR3 covers 11 residues. The V end was cut by 2 bases, the J end by 10 bases, with 11 bases between. CDR1 is SQVTM, CDR2 ANQGSEA, per germline. The chain's CDR3 is CSVELQGTYTF. CDR3 DNA sequence: TGCAGCGTTGAATTGCAGGGCACCTACACCTTC.

This chain links TRBV24-1 with TRBJ1-1, with 7 bases fitting TRBD1. This CDR3 comprises 13 residues. Trimming removed 3 bases from V and 3 bases from J; junction bases left unmatched: 0. The germline V gene encodes CDR1 KGHDR and CDR2 SFDVKD. Here the CDR3 reads CATSDTGDTEAFF. In DNA form, the CDR3 reads TGTGCCACCAGTGATACAGGGGACACTGAAGCTTTCTTT.

V is TRBV30 and J is TRBJ1-2; TRBD1 is a possible D gene (6 bases). V lost 5 bases to trimming and J lost 0 bases, with 13 bases between them. CDR3 length: 14 amino acids. The germline gives CDR1 GTSNPN, CDR2 SVGIG (reference sequence). The CDR3 sequence is CAWGRQAPNYGYTF. CDR3 DNA sequence: TGTGCCTGGGGCAGACAGGCCCCTAACTATGGCTACACCTTC.

This clone has only one observation. The V call is TRBV6-1, the J call TRBJ2-7, with D tentatively TRBD1 (5 bases). Germline CDR1 and CDR2: MNHNS and SASEGT. Between the trimmed V and J ends, which lost 2 bases and 6 bases, there was a span of 11 bases. This CDR3 contains 13 residues. CDR3 bases: TGTGCCAGCAGTGAACAGGGTGATGGCGAGCAGTACTTC. This translates into CASSEQGDGEQYF.

The chain is built from TRBV9 and TRBJ1-6; D unclear. V lost 4 bases and J lost 0, with 11 bases in between. CDR3 size: 16 residues. CDR1 is SGDLS, CDR2 YYNGEE, per germline. CDR3 loop: CASSLEGGSYNSPLHF. The CDR3 DNA reads TGTGCCAGCAGCCTGGAGGGAGGCTCCTATAATTCACCCCTCCACTTT.